Following are 21 T cell receptor beta chains from one sample sequenced in a study of Ad26.COV2.S vaccination and SARS-CoV-2 variants. Treatment denoted: 19 received Ad26.COV2.S at low or high dose, single or two shots; roughly 5 received placebo; per-sample allocation not given. The samples date from day 63 after the first vaccine or placebo injection. TCRdb's copy holds only in-frame clones and misses some; the assay was immunoSEQ multiplex PCR. The data contain 200,000 to 250,000 clones, roughly 90% of them singletons. The material sequenced was peripheral blood, taken in a trial of Ad26.COV2.S vaccine versus placebo. These receptors originate from a person between 18 and 59 years old who received the Ad26.COV2.S COVID-19 vaccine or a placebo.

CDR3 protein: CATRGGNYGYTF. The DNA for the CDR3 is TGTGCCACAAGGGGAGGGAACTATGGCTACACCTTC. This rearrangement joins TRBV28 to TRBJ1-2; perhaps TRBD1 as D (5 bases). The CDR3 is 12 amino acids. Germline CDR1 and CDR2: MDHEN and SYDVKM. Trimming left V 10 bases short and J 2 bases short, with 11 bases between.

Note on this clone: Other nucleotide sequences in the sample specify the same CDR3. The rearrangement links TRBV30 to TRBJ2-7, with 8 bases that match TRBD2. This CDR3 region has 12 residues. The V segment lost 2 bases and the J segment 4 bases; nucleotides outside the gene matches: 1. The germline V gene encodes CDR1 GTSNPN and CDR2 SVGIG (reference sequence). The CDR3 DNA reads TGTGCCTGGAGTCCGGGGGGGTACGAGCAGTACTTC. It specifies CAWSPGGYEQYF.

The rearrangement links TRBV29-1 to TRBJ1-2; TRBD1 agrees at 7 bases. In germline, CDR1 is SQVTM, CDR2 ANQGSEA. Trimming cost V 7 bases and J 8 bases; bases outside gene matches: 7. This CDR3 region has 11 residues. The CDR3 sequence: CSEQTGRGYTF. The CDR3 coding sequence is TGCAGCGAACAGACAGGGCGAGGCTACACCTTC.

This clone was seen only a few times. J is TRBJ1-6 and V is TRBV27, with a tentative D call TRBD1 (5 bases). The CDR3 loop spans 12 amino acids. Germline CDR1 and CDR2: MNHEY and SMNVEV (reference sequence). V dropped 8 bases and J dropped 11 bases, with 13 bases sitting between them. CDR3 in amino acids: CASRDSKTPLHF. In DNA, the CDR3 is TGTGCCAGCCGCGACAGTAAGACACCCCTCCACTTT.

There are a few counts of this clone. The V and J genes are TRBV5-1 and TRBJ2-5; D possibly corresponds to TRBD2 (5 bases). The V gene lost 3 bases and the J gene lost 0 bases, with 24 bases spanning the gap. Germline CDR1 is SGHRS and CDR2 is YFSETQ. This CDR3 is built from 19 residues. CDR3 protein: CASSSPGESGTPYQETQYF. DNA for the CDR3: TGCGCCAGCAGCTCCCCTGGGGAGTCTGGTACTCCGTACCAAGAGACCCAGTACTTC.

The CDR3 is CASSSSGGTDTQYF. The CDR3 DNA follows: TGTGCCAGCAGCTCTAGCGGAGGAACAGATACGCAGTATTTT. The chain combines TRBV11-2 with TRBJ2-3; 7 bases line up with TRBD2. Losses at the gene ends were 4 bases for V and 3 bases for J; bases not matched to a gene: 4. The CDR3 has 14 residues. Germline values: CDR1 SGHAT, CDR2 FQNNGV.

The chain recombines TRBV9 with TRBJ2-7; no clear D gene. V was pared by 7 bases and J by 0 bases, with 11 bases between. Germline CDR1 reads SGDLS; CDR2 reads YYNGEE. The CDR3 has 13 residues. The chain's CDR3 is CASGRGDSYEQYF. CDR3 DNA: TGTGCCAGCGGTCGTGGCGACTCCTACGAGCAGTACTTC.

The genes are TRBV4-1 and TRBJ1-1, with a possible D match to TRBD1 (5 bases). Between the trimmed V and J ends, which lost 3 bases and 11 bases, there was a span of 22 bases. Germline CDR1 is MGHRA and CDR2 is YSYEKL. The CDR3 covers 15 residues. The CDR3 DNA sequence: TGCGCCAGCAGCCACATCATGACCGGGACCGGAGACGCTTTCTTT. This sequence encodes CASSHIMTGTGDAFF.

The chain is built from TRBV19 and TRBJ1-5, with D maybe TRBD1 (6 bases). The CDR3 is 16 amino acids. Germline V gene lookup returns CDR1 LNHDA and CDR2 SQIVND (reference sequence). The ends were cut back, 1 base at V and 5 bases at J, with 15 bases in the middle. CDR3: CASSIASTGLHQPQHF. CDR3 nucleotide sequence: TGTGCCAGTAGTATAGCCTCGACAGGCCTGCATCAGCCCCAGCATTTT.

V and J are TRBV4-3 and TRBJ2-3, with a weak D call TRBD2 (6 bases). Trimming cost V 2 bases and J 6 bases, with 12 bases left between them. The CDR3 loop spans 14 amino acids. CDR1 is LGHNA, CDR2 YSLEER, per germline. DNA of the CDR3: TGCGCCAGCAGCCAAATCCTAGCGCCCGATACGCAGTATTTT. It specifies CASSQILAPDTQYF.

V is TRBV28 and J is TRBJ1-4; D is possibly TRBD1 (5 bases). Germline V gene lookup returns CDR1 MDHEN and CDR2 SYDVKM. The CDR3 is 15 residues long. Deletions cut 7 bases from V and 8 bases from J, with 20 bases between. The CDR3 bases are TGTGCCAGCACCCTTTCGGGAGGGGTTGGGGAAAAACTGTTTTTT. This encodes CASTLSGGVGEKLFF. Variable domain in full (rest from reference TRBV28 and TRBJ1-4): DVKVTQSSRYLVKRTGEKVFLECVQDMDHENMFWYRQDPGLGLRLIYFSYDVKMKEKGDIPEGYSVSREKKERFSLILESASTNQTSMYLCASTLSGGVGEKLFFGSGTQLSVL.

V and J are TRBV18 and TRBJ2-7, with 7 bases fitting TRBD1. Losses at the gene ends were 5 bases for V and 9 bases for J; bases not matched to a gene: 10. The V gene's germline CDR1 is KGHSH and CDR2 LQKENI. The CDR3 contains 13 residues. Here the CDR3 DNA reads TGTGCCAGCTCATCCCTCGACAGGGCTGGGCAGTACTTC. This gives the protein CASSSLDRAGQYF.

As concerns this clone: In the same sample, other DNA sequences code for this CDR3. The genes are TRBV7-9 and TRBJ2-3, with 16 bases fitting TRBD2. This CDR3 is built from 16 residues. V lost 5 bases, J lost 5 bases, and 4 bases stayed unmatched. Germline V gives CDR1 SEHNR, CDR2 FQNEAQ (reference sequence). The CDR3 is CASSLGLAGGQDTQYF. The DNA for the CDR3 is TGTGCCAGCAGCCTGGGACTAGCGGGAGGGCAAGATACGCAGTATTTT.

This chain joins TRBV11-2 and TRBJ2-7, with TRBD1 matching over 8 bases. V was clipped by 4 bases and J by 2 bases; unmatched bases: 7. Germline-derived CDR1 and CDR2 are SGHAT and FQNNGV. CDR3 length: 15 amino acids. The CDR3 here is CASSSLRDRTYEQYF. For the CDR3, the DNA is TGTGCCAGCAGCTCCCTCCGGGACAGGACCTACGAGCAGTACTTC.

The CDR3 nucleotides are TGTGCCAGCAGCTTGCGACTAGCGGGGGGGCCAGATACGCAGTATTTT. Amino acids: CASSLRLAGGPDTQYF. V is TRBV5-4 and J is TRBJ2-3; 14 nucleotides align to TRBD2. Per germline, CDR1 SGHNT and CDR2 YYREEE (reference sequence). This CDR3 region has 16 residues. V shed 1 base and J 4 bases; nucleotides not matched to a gene: 2.

The chain links TRBV19 to TRBJ2-4, with unresolved D. The CDR3 contains 17 residues. The germline V gene encodes CDR1 LNHDA and CDR2 SQIVND (reference sequence). Trimming took off 2 bases at V and 3 bases at J, with 17 bases between the two ends. CDR3 coding DNA: TGTGCCAGTAGTATACTACACCAGTCCGTGGGCAAAAACATTCAGTACTTC. Translated: CASSILHQSVGKNIQYF.

As DNA, the CDR3 is TGTGCCAGCAGCGTGCAGGGTTTTGCTGAGCAGTTCTTC. Its translation is CASSVQGFAEQFF. This sequence joins TRBV7-2 and TRBJ2-1; D perhaps matches TRBD1 (5 bases). This CDR3 contains 13 residues. The germline V gene encodes CDR1 SGHTA and CDR2 FQGNSA. Trimming left V 5 bases short and J 9 bases short, with 14 bases between.

The CDR3 nucleotides are TGTGCCAGCAGCCAAGATCGGGGGGGCCATCAGCCCCAGCATTTT. Its translation: CASSQDRGGHQPQHF. V and J are TRBV4-2 and TRBJ1-5, with TRBD1 as a possible D gene (6 bases). The germline V and J ends were trimmed by 0 bases and 5 bases, with 11 bases remaining between them. The germline CDR1 and CDR2 sequences are LGHNA and YNFKEQ. The CDR3 has 15 residues.

This chain joins TRBV24-1 and TRBJ2-3, with a weak D call TRBD1 (5 bases). Trimming took 3 bases from V and 5 from J, leaving 5 bases between them. Germline assignment: CDR1 KGHDR and CDR2 SFDVKD. This CDR3 spans 12 amino acids. The CDR3 bases are TGTGCCACCAGTGATGACAGAGATACGCAGTATTTT. It codes for CATSDDRDTQYF.

The gene calls are TRBV7-9 and TRBJ1-3; maybe TRBD1 (5 bases). This CDR3 contains 16 residues. V was clipped by 5 bases and J by 2 bases, with 16 bases between them. Germline lookup yields CDR1 SEHNR and CDR2 FQNEAQ (reference sequence). The CDR3 DNA reads TGTGCCAGCAGCGGCCAGGCGACAGCCGCTGGAAACACCATATATTTT. Its translation is CASSGQATAAGNTIYF.

At least ten counts were recorded for this clone. The chain carries TRBV14 and TRBJ1-3, with no clear D. The CDR3 is 16 amino acids. Germline lookup yields CDR1 SGHDN and CDR2 FVKESK. Trimming cost V 4 bases and J 1 base, with 14 bases left between them. CDR3 in DNA: TGTGCCAGCAGCCCGGTATTTTCGGCTTCTGGAAACACCATATATTTT. The encoded protein is CASSPVFSASGNTIYF. The full variable domain, in which reference TRBV14 and TRBJ1-3 provide the parts outside the CDR3, is EAGVTQFPSHSVIEKGQTVTLRCDPISGHDNLYWYRRVMGKEIKFLLHFVKESKQDESGMPNNRFLAERTGGTYSTLKVQPAELEDSGVYFCASSPVFSASGNTIYFGEGSWLTVV.